This TCR beta chain was sequenced in a study of shared clonotypes between healthy human individuals. Overall study findings and caveats: The small donor group covered limited genetic and exposure diversity.

A note on this clone: Its antigen remains unidentified.

Original methodology: Owing to the provision of junction-only sequences devoid of quality scores by immunoSEQ, filtering differed. Data came from immunoSEQ multiplex PCR; TCRdb stores just in-frame clones and leaves some out. The DNA gave D and trimming, while V, J and clone size come from that table. The sample includes just over 2,000,000 clones, about 95% of them seen just once. CDR1 is SGHVS, CDR2 FNYEAQ, per germline. V lost 5 bases and J lost 0, with 19 bases in between. The CDR3 is 17 amino acids. CD8 cells classed as naive were CD45RO-negative and positively selected for CCR7, excluding terminally differentiated effector memory CD45RA+ cells. The donors were adults (healthy and HIV-negative) with no recent acute infections or vaccinations.

This chain links TRBV7-6 with TRBJ1-1; no clear D gene. Specimen: naive CD8+ T cells sorted from blood. The clonotype was recovered from a young man in good health. CDR3 coding DNA: TGTGCCAGCAGCCCCCGCAGGATCCCCGGAGTGAACACTGAAGCTTTCTTT. Translating it yields CASSPRRIPGVNTEAFF.